The TCR beta chain under discussion was sequenced for a study of blood T cell repertoires in COVID-19. Sequencing used immunoSEQ multiplex PCR; TCRdb keeps in-frame clones, though not all of them. The repertoire holds 300,000 to 450,000 clones, with more than 75% as singletons. Recovered participants had two consecutive negative NP/OP PCR tests, healthcare professional clearance, or symptom resolution. The sample consisted of PBMCs or T cells enriched from blood (not recorded which). This sequence was found in a woman between 18 and 30 years old who had recovered from COVID-19.

CDR3 coding DNA: TGTGCCAGCAGCCAAGACAGCGGGACAGGGGGGTCACCCCTCCACTTT. Its protein product is CASSQDSGTGGSPLHF. This chain uses TRBV3-1 (or the pseudogene TRBV3-2) with TRBJ1-6; TRBD1 agrees at 11 bases. Germline CDR1 reads LGHDT; CDR2 reads YNNKEL (reference sequence). V lost 0 bases to trimming and J lost 10 bases; unmatched junction nucleotides: 5. This CDR3 is 16 amino acids long.